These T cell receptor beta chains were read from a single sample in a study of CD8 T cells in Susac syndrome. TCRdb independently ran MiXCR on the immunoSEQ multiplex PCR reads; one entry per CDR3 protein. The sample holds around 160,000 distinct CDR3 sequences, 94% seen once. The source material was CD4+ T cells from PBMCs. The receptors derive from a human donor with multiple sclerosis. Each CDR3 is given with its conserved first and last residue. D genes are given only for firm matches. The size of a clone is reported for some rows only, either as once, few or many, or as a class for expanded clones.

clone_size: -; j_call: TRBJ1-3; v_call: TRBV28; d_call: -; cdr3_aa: CASTNPAPTGRLNTIYF; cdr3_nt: TGTGCCAGCACCAACCCAGCCCCAACAGGGAGGCTCAACACCATATATTTT
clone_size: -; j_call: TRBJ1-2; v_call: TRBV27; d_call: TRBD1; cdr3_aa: CASSSLGAQGTYGYTF; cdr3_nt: TGTGCCAGCAGTAGTTTAGGGGCACAGGGGACCTATGGCTACACCTTC
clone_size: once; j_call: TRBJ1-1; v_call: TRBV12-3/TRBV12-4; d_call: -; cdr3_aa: CASSRTVGGDTEAFF; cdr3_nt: TGTGCCAGCAGCCGGACAGTCGGAGGTGACACTGAAGCTTTCTTT
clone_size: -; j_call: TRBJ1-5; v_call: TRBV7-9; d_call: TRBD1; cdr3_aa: CASSLGTGVGQPQHF; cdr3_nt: TGTGCCAGCAGCTTAGGGACAGGGGTCGGTCAGCCCCAGCATTTT
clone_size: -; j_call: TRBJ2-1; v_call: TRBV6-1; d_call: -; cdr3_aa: CASKRDRYNEQFF; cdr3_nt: TGTGCCAGCAAGCGGGACAGGTACAATGAGCAGTTCTTC
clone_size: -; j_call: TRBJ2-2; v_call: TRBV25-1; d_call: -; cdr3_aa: CASSELGELFF; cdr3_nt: TGTGCCAGCAGTGAACTCGGGGAGCTGTTTTTT
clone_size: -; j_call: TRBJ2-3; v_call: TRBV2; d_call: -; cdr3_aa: CASSEIPVKSTDTQYF; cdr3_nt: TGTGCCAGCAGTGAAATTCCAGTCAAGAGCACAGATACGCAGTATTTT
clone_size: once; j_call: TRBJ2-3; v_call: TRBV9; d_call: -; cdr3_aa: CASSDLLSTDTQYF; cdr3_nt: TGTGCCAGCAGCGACCTTTTAAGCACAGATACGCAGTATTTT
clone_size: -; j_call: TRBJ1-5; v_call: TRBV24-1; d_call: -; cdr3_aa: CATSPGGQGEQPQHF; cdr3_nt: TGTGCCACTTCCCCTGGTGGGCAGGGAGAGCAGCCCCAGCATTTT
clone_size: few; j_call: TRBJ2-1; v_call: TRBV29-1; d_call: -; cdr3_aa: CSVAAQGGNEQFF; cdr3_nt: TGCAGCGTTGCGGCGCAGGGGGGCAATGAGCAGTTCTTC
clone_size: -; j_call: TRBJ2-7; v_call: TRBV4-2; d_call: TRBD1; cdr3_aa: CASSQVETGSYEQYF; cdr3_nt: TGTGCCAGCAGCCAAGTAGAGACAGGGTCCTACGAGCAGTACTTC
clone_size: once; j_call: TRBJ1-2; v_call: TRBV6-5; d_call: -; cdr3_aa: CASSRTRNHYGYTF; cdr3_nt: TGTGCCAGCAGTCGGACTAGGAATCACTATGGCTACACCTTC
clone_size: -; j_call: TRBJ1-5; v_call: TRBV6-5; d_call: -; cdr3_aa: CASSPNSNQPQHF; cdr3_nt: TGTGCCAGCAGTCCTAATAGCAATCAGCCCCAGCATTTT
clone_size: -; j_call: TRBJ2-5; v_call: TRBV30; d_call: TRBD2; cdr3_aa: CAWKLAGGSNQETQYF; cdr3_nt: TGTGCCTGGAAGCTAGCGGGAGGGTCGAACCAAGAGACCCAGTACTTC
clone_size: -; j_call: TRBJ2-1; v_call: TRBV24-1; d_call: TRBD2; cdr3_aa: CATSEESGRAWNEQFF; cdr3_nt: TGTGCCACCAGTGAGGAAAGCGGGAGGGCCTGGAATGAGCAGTTCTTC
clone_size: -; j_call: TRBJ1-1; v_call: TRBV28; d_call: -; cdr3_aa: CASSLGATGRVEAFF; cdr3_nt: TGTGCCAGCAGTTTGGGAGCGACTGGGAGAGTTGAAGCTTTCTTT
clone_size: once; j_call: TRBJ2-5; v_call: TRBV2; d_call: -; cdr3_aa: CASSASTGEETQYF; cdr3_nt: TGTGCCAGCAGTGCTTCTACGGGAGAAGAGACCCAGTACTTC
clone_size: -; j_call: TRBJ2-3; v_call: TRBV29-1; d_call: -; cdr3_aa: CSVRGRFTDTQYF; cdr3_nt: TGCAGCGTGAGGGGGAGGTTCACAGATACGCAGTATTTT
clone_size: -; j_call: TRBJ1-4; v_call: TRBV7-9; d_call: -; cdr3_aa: CASSSRGRDGEKLFF; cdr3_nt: TGTGCCAGCAGCTCGAGGGGCAGGGACGGGGAAAAACTGTTTTTT
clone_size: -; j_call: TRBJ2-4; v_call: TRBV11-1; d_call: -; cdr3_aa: CASSPRSRVGDIQYF; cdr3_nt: TGTGCCAGCAGCCCCAGGTCGAGGGTAGGGGACATTCAGTACTTC
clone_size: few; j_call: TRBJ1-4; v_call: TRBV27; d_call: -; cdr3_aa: CASSLQGTNEKLFF; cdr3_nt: TGTGCCAGCAGTTTACAGGGGACGAATGAAAAACTGTTTTTT
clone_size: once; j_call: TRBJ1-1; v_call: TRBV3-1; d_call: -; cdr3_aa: CASNQGDWAAEAFF; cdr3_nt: TGTGCCAGCAACCAAGGGGATTGGGCAGCTGAAGCTTTCTTT
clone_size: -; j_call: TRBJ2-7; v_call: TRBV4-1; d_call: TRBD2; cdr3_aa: CASSQGRGGIYEQYF; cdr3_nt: TGCGCCAGCAGCCAAGGCCGGGGAGGGATCTACGAGCAGTACTTC
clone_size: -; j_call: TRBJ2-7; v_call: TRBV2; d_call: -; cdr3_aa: CASSAYSNKQYF; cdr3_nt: TGTGCCAGCAGTGCATACAGCAACAAGCAGTACTTC
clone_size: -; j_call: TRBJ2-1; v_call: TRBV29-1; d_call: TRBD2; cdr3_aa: CSVGLAGDEQFF; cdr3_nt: TGCAGCGTTGGACTAGCGGGAGATGAGCAGTTCTTC
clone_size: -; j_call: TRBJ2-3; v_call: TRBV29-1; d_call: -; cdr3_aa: CSVEGTDTQYF; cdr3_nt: TGCAGCGTTGAGGGGACAGATACGCAGTATTTT
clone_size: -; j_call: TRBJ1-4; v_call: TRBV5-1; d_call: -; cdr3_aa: CASSGGPNEKLFF; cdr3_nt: TGCGCCAGCAGCGGAGGACCGAATGAAAAACTGTTTTTT
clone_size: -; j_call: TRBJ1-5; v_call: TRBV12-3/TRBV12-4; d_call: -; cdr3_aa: CASSFRAQPQHF; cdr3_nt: TGTGCCAGCAGTTTTCGGGCGCAGCCCCAGCATTTT
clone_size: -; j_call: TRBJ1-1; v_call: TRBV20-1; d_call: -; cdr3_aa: CSARVPAMNTEAFF; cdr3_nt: TGCAGTGCTAGAGTACCAGCCATGAACACTGAAGCTTTCTTT
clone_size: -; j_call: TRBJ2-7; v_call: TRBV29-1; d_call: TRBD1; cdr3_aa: CSVPGQGFEQYF; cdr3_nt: TGCAGCGTCCCGGGACAGGGGTTCGAGCAGTACTTC
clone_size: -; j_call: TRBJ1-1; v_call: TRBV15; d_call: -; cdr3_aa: CATSRHQWNTEAFF; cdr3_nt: TGTGCCACCAGCAGACACCAGTGGAACACTGAAGCTTTCTTT
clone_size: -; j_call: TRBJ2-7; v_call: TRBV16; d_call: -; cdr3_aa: CASSPGAASYEQYF; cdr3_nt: TGTGCCAGCAGCCCCGGCGCGGCATCCTACGAGCAGTACTTC
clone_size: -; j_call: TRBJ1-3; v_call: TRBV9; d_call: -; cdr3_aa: CASSASGNTIYF; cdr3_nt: TGTGCCAGCAGCGCCTCTGGAAACACCATATATTTT
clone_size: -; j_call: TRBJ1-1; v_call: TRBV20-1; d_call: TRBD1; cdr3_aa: CSADRDRNTEAFF; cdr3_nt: TGCAGTGCTGACCGGGACAGGAACACTGAAGCTTTCTTT
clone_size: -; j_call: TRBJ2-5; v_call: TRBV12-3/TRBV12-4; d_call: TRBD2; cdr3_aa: CASSLGLAGTETQYF; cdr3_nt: TGTGCCAGCAGTTTAGGACTAGCGGGCACAGAGACCCAGTACTTC
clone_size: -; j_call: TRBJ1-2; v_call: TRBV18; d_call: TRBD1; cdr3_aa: CASSPGQGVDYGYTF; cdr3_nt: TGTGCCAGCTCACCTGGACAGGGAGTGGACTATGGCTACACCTTC
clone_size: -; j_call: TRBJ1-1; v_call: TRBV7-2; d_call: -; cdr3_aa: CASSLQGGDTEAFF; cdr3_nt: TGTGCCAGCAGCCTACAGGGTGGGGACACTGAAGCTTTCTTT
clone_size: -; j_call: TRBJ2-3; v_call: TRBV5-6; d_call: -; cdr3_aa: CASSLLDGTDTQYF; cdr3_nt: TGTGCCAGCAGCTTGCTAGATGGAACAGATACGCAGTATTTT
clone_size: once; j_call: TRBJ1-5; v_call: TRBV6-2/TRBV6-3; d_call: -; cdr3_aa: CASSDEANQPQHF; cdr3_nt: TGTGCCAGCAGTGACGAGGCGAATCAGCCCCAGCATTTT
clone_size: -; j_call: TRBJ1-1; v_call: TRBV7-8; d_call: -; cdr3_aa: CASSAGISNTEAFF; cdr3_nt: TGTGCCAGCAGCGCGGGGATCTCAAACACTGAAGCTTTCTTT
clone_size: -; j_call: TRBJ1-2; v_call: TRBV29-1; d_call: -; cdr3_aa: CSVVLDRANRGYTF; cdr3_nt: TGCAGCGTTGTGTTGGACAGAGCCAATCGGGGCTACACCTTC
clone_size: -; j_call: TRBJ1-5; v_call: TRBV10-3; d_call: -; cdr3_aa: CAISTDNLQPQHF; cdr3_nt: TGTGCCATCAGTACAGATAATCTTCAGCCCCAGCATTTT
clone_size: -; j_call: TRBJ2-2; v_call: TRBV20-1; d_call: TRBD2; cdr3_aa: CSAPSGSTGELFF; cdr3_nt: TGCAGTGCACCTAGCGGAAGCACCGGGGAGCTGTTTTTT
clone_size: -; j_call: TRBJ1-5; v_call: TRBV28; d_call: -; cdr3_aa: CASSLGPPPPQHF; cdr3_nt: TGTGCCAGCAGCCTCGGACCCCCCCCGCCCCAGCATTTT
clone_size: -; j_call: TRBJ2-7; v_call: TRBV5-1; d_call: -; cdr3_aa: CASSLDNSYEQYF; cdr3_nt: TGCGCCAGCAGCTTGGACAACTCCTACGAGCAGTACTTC
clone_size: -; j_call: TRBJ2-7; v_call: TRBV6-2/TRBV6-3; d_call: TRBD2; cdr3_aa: CASRSTSGSGYEQYF; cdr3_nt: TGTGCCAGCAGATCTACTAGCGGGAGCGGCTACGAGCAGTACTTC
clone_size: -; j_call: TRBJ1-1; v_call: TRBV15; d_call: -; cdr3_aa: CATSPHRQGLNTEAFF; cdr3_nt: TGTGCCACCAGCCCACACAGGCAGGGGCTGAACACTGAAGCTTTCTTT
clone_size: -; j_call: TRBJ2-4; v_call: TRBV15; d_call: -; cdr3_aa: CATSRAESIQYF; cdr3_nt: TGTGCCACCAGCAGAGCGGAATCAATTCAGTACTTC
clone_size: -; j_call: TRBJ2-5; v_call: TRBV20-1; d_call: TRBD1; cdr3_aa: CSAPTGAKETQYF; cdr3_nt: TGCAGTGCTCCGACAGGGGCTAAAGAGACCCAGTACTTC
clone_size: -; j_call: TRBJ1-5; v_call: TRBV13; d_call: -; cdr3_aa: CASSGGPNQPQHF; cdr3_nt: TGTGCCAGCAGCGGAGGCCCTAATCAGCCCCAGCATTTT
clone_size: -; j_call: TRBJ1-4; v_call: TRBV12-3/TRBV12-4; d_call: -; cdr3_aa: CASRRQVNEKLFF; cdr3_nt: TGTGCCAGCAGGCGACAGGTTAATGAAAAACTGTTTTTT
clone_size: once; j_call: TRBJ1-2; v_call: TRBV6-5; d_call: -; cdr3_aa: CASSYSGTTPYGYTF; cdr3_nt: TGTGCCAGCAGTTACTCGGGGACCACCCCTTATGGCTACACCTTC
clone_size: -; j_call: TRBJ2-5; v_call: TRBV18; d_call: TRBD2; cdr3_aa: CASSPIQGGTETQYF; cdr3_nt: TGTGCCAGCTCACCAATTCAGGGAGGGACAGAGACCCAGTACTTC
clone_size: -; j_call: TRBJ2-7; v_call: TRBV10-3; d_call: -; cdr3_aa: CAIGGLQVYEQYF; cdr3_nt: TGTGCCATCGGGGGACTGCAGGTCTACGAGCAGTACTTC
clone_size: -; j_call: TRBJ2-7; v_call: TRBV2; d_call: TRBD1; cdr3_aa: CASTGTGVYEQYF; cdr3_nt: TGTGCCAGCACCGGGACAGGGGTGTACGAGCAGTACTTC
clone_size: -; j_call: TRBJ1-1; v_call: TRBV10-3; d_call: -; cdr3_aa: CAISEGEAVVAFF; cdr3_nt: TGTGCCATCAGTGAAGGTGAGGCGGTGGTTGCTTTCTTT
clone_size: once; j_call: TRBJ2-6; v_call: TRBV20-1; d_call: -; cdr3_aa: CSASPAGDPGANVLTF; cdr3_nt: TGCAGTGCCTCACCTGCTGGGGATCCTGGGGCCAACGTCCTGACTTTC
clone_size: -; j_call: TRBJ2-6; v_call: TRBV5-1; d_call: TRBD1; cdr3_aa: CASSLLNTGGTANVLTF; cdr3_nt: TGCGCCAGCAGCCTGCTCAATACAGGGGGCACGGCCAACGTCCTGACTTTC